What follows are 9 T cell receptor beta chains derived from one specimen sequenced in a study of blood T cell repertoires in COVID-19. Assay used: immunoSEQ multiplex PCR; TCRdb lists only in-frame clones, some missing. This table has some 240,000 clones, roughly 79% appearing once. Sequencing was performed on peripheral blood. Receptors were obtained from an elderly woman with COVID-19, enrolled during active disease.

J is TRBJ2-7 and V is TRBV3-1 (or the pseudogene TRBV3-2), with TRBD1 identical over 7 bases. This CDR3 has 18 residues. With 0 bases clipped from V and 3 bases from J, the junction kept 14 bases outside the gene matches. Germline CDR1 is LGHDT and CDR2 is YNNKEL (reference sequence). This CDR3 is CASSQEWPWNTGVYEQYF. For the CDR3, the DNA is TGTGCCAGCAGCCAAGAATGGCCCTGGAATACAGGGGTCTACGAGCAGTACTTC.

V usage is TRBV28 and J usage is TRBJ1-1; D gene unclear. V dropped 7 bases and J dropped 2 bases, with 5 bases sitting between them. This CDR3 has 11 amino acids. In germline, CDR1 is MDHEN, CDR2 SYDVKM. The CDR3 loop is CASNYNTEAFF. The CDR3 DNA reads as TGTGCCAGCAACTATAACACTGAAGCTTTCTTT.

This clone appeared a single time. The CDR3 nucleotides read TGTGCCAGTAGTATCCGGGGAGGGGGCAATCAGCCCCAGCATTTT. Its protein product is CASSIRGGGNQPQHF. The V and J genes are TRBV19 and TRBJ1-5, with D tentatively TRBD1 (5 bases). Trimming cost V 3 bases and J 2 bases, with 11 bases left between them. Looked up from germline, CDR1 is LNHDA and CDR2 is SQIVND (reference sequence). The length of the CDR3 is 15 residues.

The rearrangement links TRBV6-4 to TRBJ2-6, with 7 bases that match TRBD1. CDR1 and CDR2 (germline): MRHNA, SNTAGT. V dropped 6 bases and J dropped 2; count of bases not matched to a gene: 4. This CDR3 is 15 amino acids long. Written as DNA, the CDR3 is TGTGCCAGCAGCGAGGGACAGCCTGGGGCCAACGTCCTGACTTTC. It codes for CASSEGQPGANVLTF.

The chain is built from TRBV5-4 and TRBJ1-3, with D tentatively TRBD1 (5 bases). V was cut by 0 bases and J by 0 bases, with 10 bases left in between. Germline V lookup: CDR1 SGHNT, CDR2 YYREEE (reference sequence). The CDR3 totals 16 residues. DNA for the CDR3: TGTGCCAGCAGCTTGGGGGGCAGCGTCTCTGGAAACACCATATATTTT. Residues: CASSLGGSVSGNTIYF.

The chain is built from TRBV7-6 and TRBJ1-1, with D perhaps TRBD1 (5 bases). The CDR3 loop spans 13 amino acids. Germline V CDR1 and CDR2: SGHVS, FNYEAQ. V lost 2 bases, J lost 5 bases, and 9 bases lay in between. CDR3: CASSLIRETEAFF. The CDR3 nucleotides read TGTGCCAGCAGCTTAATCAGGGAAACTGAAGCTTTCTTT.

The chain employs TRBV7-2 and TRBJ2-3; 7 bases match TRBD2. The junction had 13 bases not matched to a gene; V was cut back by 5 bases and J by 2 bases. The CDR3 is made up of 17 amino acids. Germline CDR1 and CDR2: SGHTA and FQGNSA. The CDR3 protein is CASSPSRGGSNTDTQYF. Here the CDR3 DNA reads TGTGCCAGCAGCCCCAGCCGCGGCGGGAGTAACACAGATACGCAGTATTTT.

The chain links TRBV7-6 to TRBJ2-1, with a possible D match to TRBD2 (6 bases). Trimming stripped 2 bases from V and 9 bases from J, with 8 bases between. The germline V gene encodes CDR1 SGHVS and CDR2 FNYEAQ. This CDR3 is built from 12 residues. For the CDR3, the DNA is TGTGCCAGCAGCTTACTAGCGCGTGAGCAGTTCTTC. Residues: CASSLLAREQFF.

CDR3 sequence: CASSTQNKQRSNQPQHF. Written as DNA, the CDR3 is TGTGCCAGCAGCACCCAAAACAAACAGAGAAGCAATCAGCCCCAGCATTTT. The V and J genes are TRBV28 and TRBJ1-5; D not certain. The germline CDR1 and CDR2 sequences are MDHEN and SYDVKM. There are 17 residues in the CDR3. Deletions cut 6 bases from V and 1 base from J, with 19 bases between.